The T cell receptor (beta chain) described here comes from a study of cytomegalovirus exposure and HLA in healthy donors (dated by TCRdb to about 2017). Regarding the complete study: A later analysis indicated that the 95 to 150 validation repertoires were generated on the platform also employed for the approximately 690 repertoires of the first cohort. The aim of the study was to test whether cataloging public T cell receptors could identify signatures of past pathogen exposure. A separate validation cohort of roughly 130 different subjects was used in addition to the approximately 700-subject first cohort. To predict cytomegalovirus infection status, the study combined high-throughput TCR immunosequencing, statistical association of individual TCRs with disease status, and machine learning. Broad study findings and their caveats: The authors suggested that the approach could potentially be extended to other disease states and immunological phenotypes. In the study, approximately 150 TCR beta chains were listed as associated with cytomegalovirus. All 120 or so repertoires were used to score co-occurrence in the validation cohort in a later analysis, because that analysis had no HLA typing for the cohort. In vitro tests confirmed that a few of the cytomegalovirus-associated TCR beta chains recognize cytomegalovirus antigens. Most TCR sequences were seen in very few donors, while some public TCRs were found in many individuals. Subsequent analysis determined that TCRs grouped into clusters in the first cohort also showed a tendency toward co-occurrence across the approximately 110 validation repertoires, and 94% of cluster scores exceeded 0. Cytomegalovirus status was reported to be diagnosed by the classifier with high specificity and sensitivity in both the original and validation cohorts.

In regard to this clone: Its antigen specificity is not known. No base qualities exist here, and no much larger clone lies one base off it.

Libraries were constructed by the immunoSEQ multiplex PCR assay. The original pipeline was this. A statistical classification framework was built to diagnose cytomegalovirus status from the catalog of TCR beta chain sequences. TCRdb holds this immuneACCESS table with in-frame rearrangements only. Some clones are missing; in checked studies, unresolved V genes explain under half, and the rest has no known cause. The D gene and trimming were derived from the DNA, and the V and J assignments and clone size from that table. In all, the sample holds about 130,000 clones, and approximately 94% of those were seen once. The top ten clones comprise roughly 1.9% of the sample. The donors belonged to the validation cohort of approximately 130 subjects, which was separate from the roughly 700-subject first cohort. The specimen was PBMCs. The sequence was obtained from a man aged 18 to 29 in good health and CMV-seropositive.

The DNA sequence is given as TGTGCCAGTACCCCGACAGGGAGCTCCTACGAGCAGTACTTC. It specifies CASTPTGSSYEQYF. Recombination linked TRBV19 to TRBJ2-7; 7 junctional bases match TRBD1. V loses 7 bases at its end and J loses 0 bases; junction bases beyond the gene matches: 6. The CDR3, from cysteine to phenylalanine, totals 14 residues. Only the CDR3 DNA stays, 42 bases, in frame from base 1. CDR1 and CDR2, per the germline V gene (reference sequence), are LNHDA and SQIVND.